The 7 T cell receptor beta chains in this list originate from one sample, sequenced in a study of blood T cell repertoires in COVID-19 (dated by TCRdb to about 2020). Library creation used the immunoSEQ multiplex PCR assay. TCRdb's version of the immuneACCESS table is confined to in-frame rearrangements and falls short of the full clone set. An unresolved V gene accounts for under half of the shortfall where checked; the remainder is of unknown origin. The sample table contains roughly 230,000 clones; only one count was recorded for around 84% of them. Of the sample, roughly 6.7% is held by the ten largest clones. The sample consisted of PBMCs or T cells enriched from blood (not recorded which). Receptor source: a woman in her forties or fifties who had been exposed to COVID-19.

The chain joins TRBV30 to TRBJ2-5; D is undetermined. V lost 1 base, J lost 3 bases, and 6 bases lay in between. This CDR3 is built from 12 residues. Germline V lookup: CDR1 GTSNPN, CDR2 SVGIG (reference sequence). The CDR3 bases are TGTGCCTGGAGTGCCCGGGAAGAGACCCAGTACTTC. Translation: CAWSAREETQYF.

V is TRBV6-6 and J is TRBJ1-2, with unresolved D. Germline loops: CDR1 MNHNY, CDR2 SVGAGI (reference sequence). Trimming cost V 0 bases and J 4 bases, with 9 bases left between them. This CDR3 comprises 14 residues. The CDR3 DNA reads as TGTGCCAGCAGTTACTCTTATGGCAGCTATGGCTACACCTTC. Residues: CASSYSYGSYGYTF.

The chain couples TRBV19 to TRBJ1-5; 10 bases are a match to TRBD1. V gave up 8 bases and J gave up 2 bases; unmatched junction bases: 3. This CDR3 contains 14 residues. Germline-derived CDR1 and CDR2 are LNHDA and SQIVND (reference sequence). The CDR3 region has the DNA TGTGCCAGTGGGGGGACAGGGGGCAATCAGCCCCAGCATTTT. As protein: CASGGTGGNQPQHF.

This chain joins TRBV28 and TRBJ1-1; D remains unclear. Germline V CDR1 and CDR2: MDHEN, SYDVKM. This CDR3 is 14 amino acids long. Trimming left V 6 bases short and J 2 bases short, with 13 bases between. The DNA of the CDR3 is TGTGCCAGCAGCCCCCATCGACAAAACACTGAAGCTTTCTTT. Encoded protein: CASSPHRQNTEAFF.

A note on this clone: The same CDR3 arises from other DNA sequences in this sample as well. The rearrangement uses TRBV27 and TRBJ2-7, with 9 bases lining up with TRBD1. Trimming removed 5 bases from V and 4 bases from J; junction bases left unmatched: 6. Per germline, CDR1 MNHEY and CDR2 SMNVEV (reference sequence). This CDR3 spans 14 amino acids. Here the CDR3 reads CASSRGTGSYEQYF. The DNA for the CDR3 is TGTGCCAGCAGTCGGGGGACAGGGTCATACGAGCAGTACTTC.

The chain joins TRBV12-3 or TRBV12-4 to TRBJ1-2, with 8 bases fitting TRBD1. V shed 6 bases, J shed 8 bases, and the junction held 8 bases outside the gene matches. The CDR3 covers 13 residues. CDR3 sequence: CASSQGQAWGYTF. The CDR3 DNA reads TGTGCCAGCAGCCAGGGACAGGCGTGGGGCTACACCTTC.

This chain joins TRBV19 and TRBJ1-5; D gene unclear. The CDR3 is 12 amino acids. The germline V gene encodes CDR1 LNHDA and CDR2 SQIVND (reference sequence). The germline V and J ends were trimmed by 7 bases and 5 bases, with 9 bases remaining between them. The DNA of the CDR3 is TGTGCCAGTAATGACATCGATCAGCCCCAGCATTTT. This codes for CASNDIDQPQHF. The full variable domain, its missing parts supplied by reference TRBV19 and TRBJ1-5, is DGGITQSPKYLFRKEGQNVTLSCEQNLNHDAMYWYRQDPGQGLRLIYYSQIVNDFQKGDIAEGYSVSREKKESFPLTVTSAQKNPTAFYLCASNDIDQPQHFGDGTRLSIL.